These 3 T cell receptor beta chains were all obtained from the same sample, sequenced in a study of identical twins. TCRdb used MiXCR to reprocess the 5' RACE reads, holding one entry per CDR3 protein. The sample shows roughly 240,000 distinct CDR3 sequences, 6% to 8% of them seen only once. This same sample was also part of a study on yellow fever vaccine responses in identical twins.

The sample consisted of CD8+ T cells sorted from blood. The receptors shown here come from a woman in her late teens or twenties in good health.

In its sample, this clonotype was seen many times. CDR3 DNA: TGTGCCATCAGTGGGGCCCTGGCGGGGACTCACGACACAGATACGCAGTATTTT. Residues: CAISGALAGTHDTDTQYF. V and J are TRBV10-3 and TRBJ2-3; TRBD2 might be the D (6 bases). CDR1 is ENHRY and CDR2 is SYGVKD in the germline V gene. V lost 4 bases and J lost 2, with 22 bases in between. The CDR3 consists of 18 residues.

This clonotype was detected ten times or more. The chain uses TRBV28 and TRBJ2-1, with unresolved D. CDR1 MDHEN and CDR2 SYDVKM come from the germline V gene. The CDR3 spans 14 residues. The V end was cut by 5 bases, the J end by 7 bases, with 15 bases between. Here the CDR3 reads CASSPSAAMNEQFF. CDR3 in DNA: TGTGCCAGCAGTCCCTCCGCGGCTATGAATGAGCAGTTCTTC.

The CDR3 loop reads CASSLTGSPYEQYF. The CDR3 bases are TGTGCCAGCAGCCTCACAGGGTCCCCCTACGAGCAGTACTTC. This chain joins TRBV7-2 and TRBJ2-7; possibly TRBD1 for D (6 bases). With 5 bases removed from V and 2 bases from J, the gap between germline ends came to 13 bases. Germline V gene data show CDR1 as SGHTA and CDR2 as FQGNSA. This CDR3 contains 14 residues.